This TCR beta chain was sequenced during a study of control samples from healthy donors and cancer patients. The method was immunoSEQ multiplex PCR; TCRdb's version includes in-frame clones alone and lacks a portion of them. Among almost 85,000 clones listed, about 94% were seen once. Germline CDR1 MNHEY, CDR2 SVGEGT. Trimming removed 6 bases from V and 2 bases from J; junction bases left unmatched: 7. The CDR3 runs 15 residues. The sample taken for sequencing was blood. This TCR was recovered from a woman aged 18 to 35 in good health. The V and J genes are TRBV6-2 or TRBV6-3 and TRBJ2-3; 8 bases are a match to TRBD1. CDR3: CASSPTGEPTDTQYF. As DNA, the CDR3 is TGTGCCAGCAGCCCGACAGGGGAGCCCACAGATACGCAGTATTTT.